These 29 T cell receptor beta chains were all obtained from the same sample, sequenced in a study of T cell repertoires in cytomegalovirus infection. TCRdb independently ran MiXCR on the reads; one entry per CDR3 protein. Of almost 300,000 distinct CDR3 sequences in the sample, about a tenth were seen once. The source material was PBMCs. These receptors came from a human donor in good health (CMV status not recorded). Some clones in this sample may be carry-over from other donors' samples.

This clonotype was recorded a few times. The rearrangement links TRBV4-3 to TRBJ1-2; D ambiguous. The germline V gene encodes CDR1 LGHNA and CDR2 YSLEER. The length of the CDR3 is 15 residues. Trimming cost V 1 base and J 2 bases, with 11 bases left between them. The CDR3 DNA reads as TGCGCCAGCAGCCAAGCTGTGGGGATGAACTATGGCTACACCTTC. This codes for CASSQAVGMNYGYTF.

Many counts were recorded for this clonotype. The chain combines TRBV7-9 with TRBJ1-1, with D unresolved. Germline V CDR1 and CDR2: SEHNR, FQNEAQ (reference sequence). This CDR3 has 15 residues. V was cut by 5 bases and J by 0 bases, with 13 bases left in between. CDR3 DNA sequence: TGTGCCAGCAGCCTTAACGACGGGGTGAACACTGAAGCTTTCTTT. As protein: CASSLNDGVNTEAFF. Full variable domain (rest looked up from reference TRBV7-9 and TRBJ1-1): DTGVSQNPRHKITKRGQNVTFRCDPISEHNRLYWYRQTLGQGPEFLTYFQNEAQLEKSRLLSDRFSAERPKGSFSTLEIQRTEQGDSAMYLCASSLNDGVNTEAFFGQGTRLTVV.

This clonotype was seen ten or more times. The chain carries TRBV7-8 and TRBJ2-5, with 8 bases matching TRBD2. CDR1 is SGHVS, CDR2 FQNEAQ, per germline. The CDR3 sequence is 15 residues long. The V and J ends lost 6 bases and 1 base, in that order; junction bases with no gene match: 7. The CDR3 coding sequence is TGTGCCAGCAGTCCGGGCGGGGGGACCCAAGAGACCCAGTACTTC. It codes for CASSPGGGTQETQYF.

This clonotype was detected many times. The chain employs TRBV6-6 and TRBJ2-1, with D maybe TRBD2 (5 bases). The germline CDR1 and CDR2 sequences are MNHNY and SVGAGI (reference sequence). The CDR3 is 17 residues long. Trimming removed 6 bases from V and 7 bases from J, with 25 bases in between. The CDR3 DNA follows: TGTGCCAGCAGATCCGAAGAGGGTGAGAGACCTACAAATGAGCAGTTCTTC. Its translation: CASRSEEGERPTNEQFF.

This clonotype was seen ten or more times. The chain joins TRBV20-1 to TRBJ1-1, with D perhaps TRBD1 (5 bases). The CDR3 sequence is 18 residues long. Trimming removed 0 bases at V and 2 bases at J, with 22 bases between. Germline CDR1 reads DFQATT; CDR2 reads SNEGSKA (reference sequence). The CDR3 DNA follows: TGCAGTGCTAGAGATTTGGGGAGATTTGCGGGGCCTAACACTGAAGCTTTCTTT. Translating gives CSARDLGRFAGPNTEAFF.

This chain connects TRBV15 to TRBJ1-2; D possibly corresponds to TRBD1 (6 bases). The germline CDR1 and CDR2 sequences are LNHNV and YYDKDF (reference sequence). The CDR3 covers 15 residues. The V end lost 1 base, the J end lost 3 bases, and 12 bases lay between the germline ends. In DNA form, the CDR3 reads TGTGCCACCAGCAGAGTCCCGACAGGAGACTATGGCTACACCTTC. Amino acids: CATSRVPTGDYGYTF.

V and J are TRBV29-1 and TRBJ2-5; 7 bases are shared with TRBD1. After removal of 7 bases from V and 10 bases from J, the junction contained 12 bases not matched to a gene. Per germline, CDR1 SQVTM and CDR2 ANQGSEA. The CDR3 spans 12 residues. The chain's CDR3 is CSATDRQRGQYF. The CDR3 coding sequence is TGCAGCGCCACGGACAGGCAGAGGGGCCAGTACTTC. The entire variable domain, with the rest obtained from reference TRBV29-1 and TRBJ2-5, is as follows: SAVISQKPSRDICQRGTSLTIQCQVDSQVTMMFWYRQQPGQSLTLIATANQGSEATYESGFVIDKFPISRPNLTFSTLTVSNMSPEDSSIYLCSATDRQRGQYFGPGTRLLVL.

This clonotype was recorded at least ten times. The J gene is TRBJ2-1, the V gene TRBV7-2; 8 bases are shared with TRBD1. J lost 4 bases, V lost 4 bases, and 3 bases had no gene match. Germline V gene lookup returns CDR1 SGHTA and CDR2 FQGNSA. The CDR3 spans 14 residues. CDR3 in amino acids: CASSSGTGYNEQFF. For the CDR3, the DNA is TGTGCCAGCAGCTCTGGGACAGGTTACAATGAGCAGTTCTTC.

This clonotype appeared many times. The rearrangement uses TRBV5-1 and TRBJ2-6; possibly TRBD1 for D (5 bases). The CDR3 runs to 14 residues. CDR1 is SGHRS, CDR2 YFSETQ, per germline. V was trimmed by 4 bases and J by 0 bases, leaving 5 bases between them. DNA for the CDR3: TGCGCCAGCAGCACAGGCTCTGGGGCCAACGTCCTGACTTTC. This gives the protein CASSTGSGANVLTF.

V and J are TRBV29-1 and TRBJ2-1, with TRBD2 matching 9 bases. Looked up from germline, CDR1 is SQVTM and CDR2 is ANQGSEA. The CDR3 has 13 amino acids. V lost 3 bases, J lost 7 bases, and 4 bases stayed unmatched. Here the CDR3 reads CSVDVREGNEQFF. For the CDR3, the DNA is TGCAGCGTTGACGTGCGGGAGGGGAATGAGCAGTTCTTC.

At least ten counts were recorded for this clonotype. V usage is TRBV6-2 or TRBV6-3 and J usage is TRBJ1-5; 7 bases map to TRBD1. With 4 bases clipped from V and 12 bases from J, the junction kept 15 bases outside the gene matches. The germline gives CDR1 MNHEY, CDR2 SVGEGT. The length of the CDR3 is 15 residues. CDR3 sequence: CASSWGPQGKSFQHF. CDR3 coding DNA: TGTGCCAGCAGTTGGGGGCCACAGGGGAAGAGTTTCCAGCATTTT.

Ten or more counts support this clonotype. This sequence joins TRBV5-6 and TRBJ2-2, with D uncertain. Trimming left V 4 bases short and J 3 bases short, with 13 bases between. The CDR3 extends over 15 amino acids. Germline CDR1 SGHDT, CDR2 YYEEEE. CDR3 nucleotides: TGTGCCAGCAGCCTGACGGTGGTTGACACCGGGGAGCTGTTTTTT. Encoded protein: CASSLTVVDTGELFF.

This clonotype was picked up many times. This chain uses TRBV20-1 with TRBJ1-1; no reliable D call. Germline V gene sequence: CDR1 DFQATT, CDR2 SNEGSKA (reference sequence). Between the trimmed V and J ends, which lost 0 bases and 1 base, there was a span of 6 bases. CDR3 size: 13 residues. The DNA of the CDR3 is TGCAGTGCTAGAGAGCGAGGGAACACTGAAGCTTTCTTT. It is translated as CSARERGNTEAFF.

V is TRBV27 and J is TRBJ2-5; weak D call: TRBD2 (6 bases). CDR1 and CDR2 (germline): MNHEY, SMNVEV (reference sequence). The ends were cut back, 5 bases at V and 5 bases at J, with 15 bases in the middle. CDR3 size: 14 residues. The CDR3 loop reads CASSRYGGGETQYF. The CDR3 coding sequence is TGTGCCAGCAGTCGTTACGGGGGAGGCGAGACCCAGTACTTC.

V gene TRBV2 combines with J gene TRBJ1-6; 7 bases fit TRBD1. V lost 8 bases, J lost 9 bases, and 7 bases stayed unmatched. The CDR3 covers 13 residues. Germline V gives CDR1 SNHLY, CDR2 FYNNEI. The CDR3 nucleotides read TGTGCCAGCGGTACAGGGGAAAGTTCACCCCTCCACTTT. Translated: CASGTGESSPLHF.

This clonotype was observed many times. DNA of the CDR3: TGTGCCAGCAGTGAAGTACCAGGGGCTAGCACAGATACGCAGTATTTT. Translation: CASSEVPGASTDTQYF. The V and J genes are TRBV6-1 and TRBJ2-3; D is perhaps TRBD1 (6 bases). The CDR3 sequence is 16 residues long. Per germline, CDR1 MNHNS and CDR2 SASEGT. V was cut by 1 base and J by 0 bases, with 11 bases left in between.

This clonotype was detected only a few times. V and J are TRBV5-5 and TRBJ2-2, with a tentative D call TRBD2 (6 bases). CDR3 length: 15 amino acids. CDR1 and CDR2 from the germline V gene are SGHKS and YYEKEE (reference sequence). V was trimmed by 4 bases and J by 3 bases, leaving 13 bases between them. The chain's CDR3 is CASSLGLTHTGELFF. The CDR3 nucleotides are TGTGCCAGCAGCCTTGGACTAACTCACACCGGGGAGCTGTTTTTT.

The table lists this clonotype with a count of one. The V call is TRBV20-1, the J call TRBJ2-3; D is unclear. Trimming pared 1 base from V and 5 bases from J, leaving 16 bases between. This CDR3 is built from 15 residues. Germline V gene data show CDR1 as DFQATT and CDR2 as SNEGSKA (reference sequence). CDR3 region: CSARALVWDQDTQYF. The CDR3 nucleotides are TGCAGTGCTAGAGCTCTAGTCTGGGATCAAGATACGCAGTATTTT.

The chain combines TRBV25-1 with TRBJ1-5; TRBD1 might be the D (5 bases). Germline V gene data show CDR1 as MGHDK and CDR2 as SYGVNS. The V and J ends lost 8 bases and 5 bases respectively, with 16 bases between them. There are 14 residues in the CDR3. The CDR3 coding sequence is TGTGCCAGCCCTAGAGGGGATCCGGATCAGCCCCAGCATTTT. It yields the protein CASPRGDPDQPQHF.

The rearrangement joins TRBV2 to TRBJ1-5, with D possibly being TRBD1 (5 bases). Per germline, CDR1 SNHLY and CDR2 FYNNEI. CDR3 size: 15 residues. V lost 6 bases to trimming and J lost 4 bases, with 16 bases between them. The CDR3 spells CASSQYAQANQPQHF. The CDR3 region has the DNA TGTGCCAGCAGCCAATATGCACAGGCTAATCAGCCCCAGCATTTT. Full variable domain (remainder filled in from reference TRBV2 and TRBJ1-5): EPEVTQTPSHQVTQMGQEVILRCVPISNHLYFYWYRQILGQKVEFLVSFYNNEISEKSEIFDDQFSVERPDGSNFTLKIRSTKLEDSAMYFCASSQYAQANQPQHFGDGTRLSIL.

This clonotype was detected many times. This chain links TRBV7-2 with TRBJ1-2; the D is unclear. Trimming removed 5 bases from V and 1 base from J, with 8 bases in between. Germline CDR1 is SGHTA and CDR2 is FQGNSA. This CDR3 comprises 13 residues. The chain's CDR3 is CASSPTVNYGYTF. The CDR3, as DNA: TGTGCCAGCAGCCCGACGGTTAACTATGGCTACACCTTC.

The J gene is TRBJ2-1, the V gene TRBV5-1; maybe TRBD2 (6 bases). The V and J ends lost 6 bases and 4 bases respectively, with 17 bases between them. Per germline, CDR1 SGHRS and CDR2 YFSETQ. The CDR3 contains 15 residues. The CDR3 is CASKPKVAEYNEQFF. The CDR3 region has the DNA TGCGCCAGCAAGCCTAAGGTAGCGGAGTACAATGAGCAGTTCTTC. The variable domain in full, with the rest retrieved from reference TRBV5-1 and TRBJ2-1, is KAGVTQTPRYLIKTRGQQVTLSCSPISGHRSVSWYQQTPGQGLQFLFEYFSETQRNKGNFPGRFSGRQFSNSRSEMNVSTLELGDSALYLCASKPKVAEYNEQFFGPGTRLTVL.

The chain uses TRBV10-3 and TRBJ2-2; no firm D call. The CDR3 contains 21 residues. Germline V CDR1 and CDR2: ENHRY, SYGVKD. The germline V and J ends were trimmed by 0 bases and 0 bases, with 23 bases remaining between them. CDR3 sequence reads: CAISESKRAKDIQANTGELFF. CDR3 bases: TGTGCCATCAGTGAGTCGAAAAGGGCCAAAGACATTCAAGCGAACACCGGGGAGCTGTTTTTT.

This clonotype was detected many times. The chain employs TRBV28 and TRBJ1-1; perhaps TRBD1 as D (5 bases). Per germline, CDR1 MDHEN and CDR2 SYDVKM. The CDR3 has 12 residues. Trimming pared 5 bases from V and 8 bases from J, leaving 12 bases between. This chain's CDR3 is CASSLGTKEAFF. The CDR3 region has the DNA TGTGCCAGCAGTCTTGGGACTAAGGAAGCTTTCTTT. The whole variable domain, remainder taken from reference TRBV28 and TRBJ1-1, is DVKVTQSSRYLVKRTGEKVFLECVQDMDHENMFWYRQDPGLGLRLIYFSYDVKMKEKGDIPEGYSVSREKKERFSLILESASTNQTSMYLCASSLGTKEAFFGQGTRLTVV.

In this sample, this clonotype turned up many times. The chain uses TRBV6-2 or TRBV6-3 and TRBJ1-6; 11 bases align to TRBD1. J gave up 8 bases and V 2 bases, and 8 bases lay outside the gene matches. This CDR3 is built from 17 residues. Germline V gene lookup returns CDR1 MNHEY and CDR2 SVGEGT. The CDR3 DNA sequence: TGTGCCAGCAGTTACATCACCCTGGGACAGGGGGATTCACCCCTCCACTTT. It translates to CASSYITLGQGDSPLHF.

V usage is TRBV20-1 and J usage is TRBJ2-1, with D possibly called TRBD1 or TRBD2 (5 bases each). CDR3 length: 17 amino acids. V gave up 5 bases and J gave up 3 bases, with 23 bases separating them. CDR1 is DFQATT, CDR2 SNEGSKA, per germline (reference sequence). The CDR3 DNA reads TGCAGTGCTCGGGTGCGGTCAGGAGGACACTTCTACAATGAGCAGTTCTTC. Its translation: CSARVRSGGHFYNEQFF.

In this sample, this clonotype turned up many times. The chain employs TRBV12-3 or TRBV12-4 and TRBJ2-5; possibly TRBD2 for D (6 bases). The ends were cut back, 6 bases at V and 5 bases at J, with 10 bases in the middle. CDR3 size: 12 residues. CDR3 bases: TGTGCCAGCAGACTAAGCGGGGAGACCCAGTACTTC. It is translated as CASRLSGETQYF.

This clonotype has a count of ten or more. V gene TRBV6-5 combines with J gene TRBJ1-2, with no clear D. Trimming pared 2 bases from V and 6 bases from J, leaving 10 bases between. Germline CDR1 and CDR2: MNHEY and SVGAGI. CDR3 length: 13 residues. The CDR3 spells CASSYRVWDGYTF. CDR3 bases: TGTGCCAGCAGTTACAGGGTGTGGGATGGCTACACCTTC.

This clonotype was seen at least ten times. The CDR3 DNA follows: TGCAGCGACAGGGTAGGGGTTTATGGCTACACCTTC. Its protein is CSDRVGVYGYTF. The rearrangement links TRBV29-1 to TRBJ1-2, with D possibly matching TRBD1 (6 bases). The CDR3 spans 12 residues. Germline V gene lookup returns CDR1 SQVTM and CDR2 ANQGSEA. The ends were cut back, 7 bases at V and 5 bases at J, with 14 bases in the middle. Filled out from reference TRBV29-1 and TRBJ1-2, the complete variable domain reads SAVISQKPSRDICQRGTSLTIQCQVDSQVTMMFWYRQQPGQSLTLIATANQGSEATYESGFVIDKFPISRPNLTFSTLTVSNMSPEDSSIYLCSDRVGVYGYTFGSGTRLTVV.